This TCR beta chain was documented in a study of blood T cell repertoires in COVID-19. As for the study in general: COVID-19 samples from acute and convalescent phases originated in the United States, Italy and Spain. Sample material is recorded as cDNA or gDNA derived from T cells, B-cell-depleted T cells, or PBMCs.

As processed by the authors: Scientists estimated how many nucleated cells there were by amplifying reference gene primers. The method was immunoSEQ multiplex PCR; TCRdb's version includes in-frame clones alone and lacks a portion of them. For V, J and clone size, that table is used; D and trimming come from the DNA. The sample has 80,000 to 95,000 clones, approximately 81% seen once. This CDR3 comprises 14 residues. Unmatched junction bases numbered 5, after V lost 5 bases and J lost 4 bases. CDR1 and CDR2 (germline): GTSNPN, SVGIG (reference sequence). The rearrangement uses TRBV30 and TRBJ1-1; TRBD1 matches at 12 bases. Sequenced sample: peripheral blood. The receptor's source is a man older than 75 with acute or convalescent COVID-19. The CDR3 DNA reads as TGTGCCTGGGGGGACAGGGGGCTAAGCACTGAAGCTTTCTTT. Translating gives CAWGDRGLSTEAFF.